The rows below give T cell receptor beta chains drawn from one sample of a study of blood T cell repertoires in COVID-19. Profiling relied on immunoSEQ multiplex PCR, and the TCRdb table lists in-frame clones only, not all of them. Here the sample spans approximately 85,000 clones, roughly four fifths being singletons. The specimen sequenced was peripheral blood. These receptors were obtained from a human donor in a cohort sampled during active COVID-19. Each CDR3 is given with its conserved first and last residue. A D gene is named only where the DNA matches it firmly. The size field is filled for only some rows; it gives once, few, many or a size class.

CASSLGGQGFQETQYF TGCGCCAGCAGCTTGGGGGGTCAGGGATTCCAAGAGACCCAGTACTTC NA NA TRBJ2-5 TRBV5-1
CATSDPGTDQPQHF TGTGCCACCAGTGATCCAGGGACAGATCAGCCCCAGCATTTT TRBD1 NA TRBJ1-5 TRBV24-1
CASDDGEGYGYTF TGCGCCAGCGACGACGGGGAGGGCTATGGCTACACCTTC NA NA TRBJ1-2 TRBV5-1
CASTGTGLSPLHF TGTGCCAGCACCGGGACAGGGCTTTCACCCCTCCACTTT TRBD1 once TRBJ1-6 TRBV6-5
CASTQWGAYRVYTF TGTGCCAGCACCCAATGGGGAGCCTACAGAGTCTACACCTTC NA NA TRBJ1-2 TRBV28
CASRSRAQETQYF TGTGCCTCCCGGTCCAGGGCTCAAGAGACCCAGTACTTC NA NA TRBJ2-5 TRBV19
CASSEQQNTEAFF TGTGCCAGCAGCGAACAACAGAACACTGAAGCTTTCTTT NA few TRBJ1-1 TRBV7-9
CASSPASADTQYF TGTGCCAGCTCACCAGCGAGCGCAGATACGCAGTATTTT NA NA TRBJ2-3 TRBV18
CASTRQGANTEAFF TGTGCCAGCACCAGACAGGGGGCAAACACTGAAGCTTTCTTT TRBD1 NA TRBJ1-1 TRBV2
CASSLTGVLYGYTF TGTGCCAGCAGCTTGACAGGAGTCCTCTATGGCTACACCTTC NA NA TRBJ1-2 TRBV5-6
CAWIVPGGRRYTF TGTGCCTGGATCGTCCCAGGGGGCAGACGCTACACCTTC TRBD1 NA TRBJ1-2 TRBV30
CASSALTGKYTDTQYF TGTGCCAGCAGCGCCCTGACAGGGAAATACACAGATACGCAGTATTTT TRBD1 NA TRBJ2-3 TRBV9
CASSSTSGGPETQYF TGTGCCAGCAGTTCGACTAGCGGGGGCCCAGAGACCCAGTACTTC TRBD2 NA TRBJ2-5 TRBV27
CASIKRETTEAFF TGTGCCAGCATTAAAAGGGAGACCACTGAAGCTTTCTTT NA NA TRBJ1-1 TRBV28
CASSTQKQGSYEQYF TGTGCCAGCAGCACCCAAAAACAGGGGTCCTACGAGCAGTACTTC TRBD1 NA TRBJ2-7 TRBV5-4
CASEGLAGGPVNEQFF TGTGCCAGCGAGGGACTAGCGGGGGGGCCGGTTAATGAGCAGTTCTTC TRBD2 NA TRBJ2-1 TRBV2
CASTKQGLNTEAFF TGTGCCAGCACCAAACAGGGGTTAAACACTGAAGCTTTCTTT TRBD1 few TRBJ1-1 TRBV2
CASNRVTPNSPLHF TGTGCCAGCAACCGTGTGACACCTAATTCACCCCTCCACTTT NA once TRBJ1-6 TRBV5-8
CASSQDWAGTYEQYF TGTGCCAGCAGCCAAGATTGGGCAGGGACATACGAGCAGTACTTC NA NA TRBJ2-7 TRBV3-1/TRBV3-2
CATSDPRQGGNEQFF TGTGCCACCAGTGATCCGAGACAGGGCGGCAATGAGCAGTTCTTC TRBD1 NA TRBJ2-1 TRBV24-1
CASSTGTGRFYGYTF TGCGCCAGCAGCACCGGGACAGGGCGATTCTATGGCTACACCTTC TRBD1 NA TRBJ1-2 TRBV5-1
CASSLTGGEDTQYF TGTGCCAGCAGCTTGACAGGGGGCGAAGATACGCAGTATTTT TRBD1 NA TRBJ2-3 TRBV7-9
CASSQGPFGYNEQFF TGTGCCAGCAGCCAGGGGCCATTCGGTTACAATGAGCAGTTCTTC NA NA TRBJ2-1 TRBV2
CASSFGPGGGNQPQHF TGTGCCAGCTCCTTTGGACCGGGGGGTGGCAATCAGCCCCAGCATTTT NA once TRBJ1-5 TRBV18
CASSHRLAGGLETQYF TGTGCCAGCAGTCATAGACTAGCGGGGGGATTGGAGACCCAGTACTTC TRBD2 NA TRBJ2-5 TRBV6-2/TRBV6-3
CASSSTGTSGRASTDTQYF TGTGCCAGCAGCTCCACCGGGACTAGCGGACGTGCTAGCACAGATACGCAGTATTTT TRBD2 NA TRBJ2-3 TRBV7-9
CASSLEPGQLQETQYF TGTGCCAGCAGCTTAGAGCCAGGACAGCTACAAGAGACCCAGTACTTC NA NA TRBJ2-5 TRBV11-2
CASSLGGANYGYTF TGTGCCAGCAGCTTGGGGGGCGCTAACTATGGCTACACCTTC NA few TRBJ1-2 TRBV5-4
CASSRGQVSSYEQYF TGTGCCAGCAGCCGCGGACAGGTATCCTCCTACGAGCAGTACTTC TRBD1 NA TRBJ2-7 TRBV11-2
CATSDHPQTTNTGELFF TGTGCCACCAGTGATCACCCACAGACAACGAACACCGGGGAGCTGTTTTTT NA NA TRBJ2-2 TRBV24-1
CASSLGRRYGYTF TGTGCCAGCAGCTTGGGCAGGCGATATGGCTACACCTTC NA NA TRBJ1-2 TRBV7-2
CAISQLDRYTGELFF TGTGCCATCAGCCAACTCGACAGATACACCGGGGAGCTGTTTTTT NA NA TRBJ2-2 TRBV10-3
CASSLTPGLIGTEAFF TGTGCCAGCAGCTTAACCCCGGGATTGATCGGCACTGAAGCTTTCTTT NA NA TRBJ1-1 TRBV7-6
CSGKTGSYEQYF TGCAGCGGAAAGACGGGCTCCTACGAGCAGTACTTC NA NA TRBJ2-7 TRBV29-1
CAISPTAIRDYGYTF TGTGCCATCAGTCCTACAGCCATTCGAGACTATGGCTACACCTTC NA NA TRBJ1-2 TRBV10-3
CASSWDNAYEQYF TGTGCCAGCAGCTGGGACAACGCCTACGAGCAGTACTTC NA NA TRBJ2-7 TRBV7-8
CASSLARGAGGNTIYF TGTGCCAGCAGCTTAGCTCGGGGGGCGGGTGGAAACACCATATATTTT NA NA TRBJ1-3 TRBV7-2
CASSDVRTYEQYF TGTGCCAGCAGTGATGTCAGGACTTACGAGCAGTACTTC NA many TRBJ2-7 TRBV2
CASSLARSSYEQYF TGTGCCAGCAGCTTAGCGCGTAGCTCCTACGAGCAGTACTTC NA NA TRBJ2-7 TRBV7-8
CAWNRAWGQPQHF TGTGCCTGGAACAGGGCATGGGGTCAGCCCCAGCATTTT NA NA TRBJ1-5 TRBV30
CASSLGLAGALRHQFF TGTGCCAGCAGCTTGGGACTAGCGGGGGCCCTACGACATCAGTTCTTC TRBD2 NA TRBJ2-1 TRBV7-3
CASSPWDRAVRGYTF TGTGCCAGCAGCCCCTGGGACAGGGCAGTGAGGGGCTACACCTTC TRBD1 NA TRBJ1-2 TRBV5-6
CASSFTGTVDEQYF TGCGCCAGCAGCTTCACCGGGACAGTCGACGAGCAGTACTTC TRBD1 NA TRBJ2-7 TRBV5-1
CASSEVLGQLPYEQYF TGTGCCAGCAGCGAGGTTTTGGGACAGCTCCCCTACGAGCAGTACTTC TRBD1 NA TRBJ2-7 TRBV5-6
CASSPEPGQGNQPQHF TGTGCCAGTAGTCCCGAGCCGGGACAGGGGAATCAGCCCCAGCATTTT TRBD1 few TRBJ1-5 TRBV19
CASSLHGQNNEQFF TGTGCCAGCAGCTTACACGGACAAAACAATGAGCAGTTCTTC NA NA TRBJ2-1 TRBV11-1
CASSPQGGYEKLFF TGTGCCAGCAGCCCCCAAGGGGGATATGAAAAACTGTTTTTT NA NA TRBJ1-4 TRBV6-6
CASSSSPGQGSTTSTDTQYF TGTGCCAGTAGTTCTTCTCCGGGACAGGGTTCCACTACTAGCACAGATACGCAGTATTTT TRBD1 few TRBJ2-3 TRBV19
CASSIERLGQPQHF TGTGCCAGTAGTATAGAACGGCTCGGGCAGCCCCAGCATTTT NA NA TRBJ1-5 TRBV19
CASSHRDRVRHEQYF TGTGCCAGCTCACACAGGGACAGGGTGAGGCACGAGCAGTACTTC TRBD1 NA TRBJ2-7 TRBV18